This TCR beta chain was found in a study of radiation and T cells in renal cell carcinoma. Turning to the study itself: Nephrectomy followed 15 Gy stereotactic body radiation by 4 weeks. Points from the study as a whole: Top tumor clonotypes rose in blood 2 weeks post-radiation, then contracted.

A note on this clone: What it recognizes is unknown.

Measured with immunoSEQ multiplex PCR; TCRdb has only the in-frame clones, and not every one. The repertoire holds over 120,000 clones, with 70% to 90% as singletons. Time point noted: baseline pretreatment blood. The sample's treatment: 15 Gy SBRT to primary tumor, nephrectomy 4 weeks later. This CDR3 spans 13 amino acids. After removal of 5 bases from V and 4 bases from J, the junction contained 5 bases not matched to a gene. The V gene's germline CDR1 is LNHDA and CDR2 SQIVND (reference sequence). The gene calls are TRBV19 and TRBJ2-7, with 7 bases that match TRBD1. The sequencing here drew on blood, taken from a patient whose treatment included radiotherapy and nephrectomy. This sequence originates from a woman aged 50 to 60 with renal cell carcinoma. CDR3 sequence reads: CASSQGGVYEQYF. In DNA, the CDR3 is TGTGCCAGTAGTCAAGGGGGCGTATACGAGCAGTACTTC.